This record covers a single TCR beta chain. The data stem from a study of blood T cell repertoires in COVID-19. Study-level background: Samples of COVID-19 (acute and convalescent) were obtained from the United States, Italy and Spain.

The CDR3 length is 15 residues. Germline V gene data show CDR1 as SNHLY and CDR2 as FYNNEI. V lost 5 bases and J 4 bases, leaving 15 bases between the germline ends. Data came from immunoSEQ multiplex PCR; TCRdb stores just in-frame clones and leaves some out. The sample lists 65,000 to 75,000 clones, more than 75% occurring once. This sequence was found in a man in his fifties with acute or convalescent COVID-19. This chain joins TRBV2 and TRBJ1-5; D unclear. The source material was peripheral blood. The CDR3 protein is CASSLRRERNQPQHF. The DNA for the CDR3 is TGTGCCAGCAGTCTCCGGAGGGAGAGAAATCAGCCCCAGCATTTT.